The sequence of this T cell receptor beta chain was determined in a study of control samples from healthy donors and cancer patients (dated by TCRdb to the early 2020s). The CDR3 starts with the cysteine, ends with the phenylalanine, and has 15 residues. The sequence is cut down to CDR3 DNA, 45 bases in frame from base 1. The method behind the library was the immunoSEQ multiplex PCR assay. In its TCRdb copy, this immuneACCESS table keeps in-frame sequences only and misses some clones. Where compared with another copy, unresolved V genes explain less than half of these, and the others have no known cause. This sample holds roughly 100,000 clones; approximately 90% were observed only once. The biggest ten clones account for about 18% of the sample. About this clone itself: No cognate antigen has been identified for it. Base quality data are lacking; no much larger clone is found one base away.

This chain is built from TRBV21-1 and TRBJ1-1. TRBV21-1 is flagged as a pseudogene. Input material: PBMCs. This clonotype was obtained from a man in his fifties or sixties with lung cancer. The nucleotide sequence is TGTGCCAGCAGCAAAGTCCGACGCATGAACACTGAAGCTTTCTTT. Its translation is CASSKVRRMNTEAFF.